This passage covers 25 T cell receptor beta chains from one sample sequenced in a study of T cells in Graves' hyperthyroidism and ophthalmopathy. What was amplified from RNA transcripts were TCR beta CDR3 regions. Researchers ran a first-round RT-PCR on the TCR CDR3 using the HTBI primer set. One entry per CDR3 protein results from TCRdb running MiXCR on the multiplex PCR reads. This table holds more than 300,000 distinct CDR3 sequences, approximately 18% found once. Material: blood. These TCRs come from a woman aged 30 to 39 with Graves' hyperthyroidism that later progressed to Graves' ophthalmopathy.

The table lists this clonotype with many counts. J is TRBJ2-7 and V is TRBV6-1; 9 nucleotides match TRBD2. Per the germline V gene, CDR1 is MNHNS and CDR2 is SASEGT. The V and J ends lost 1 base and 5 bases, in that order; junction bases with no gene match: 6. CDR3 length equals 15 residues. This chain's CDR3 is CASSEGGGGAHEQYF. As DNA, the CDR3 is TGTGCCAGCAGTGAAGGGGGCGGGGGGGCCCACGAGCAGTACTTC.

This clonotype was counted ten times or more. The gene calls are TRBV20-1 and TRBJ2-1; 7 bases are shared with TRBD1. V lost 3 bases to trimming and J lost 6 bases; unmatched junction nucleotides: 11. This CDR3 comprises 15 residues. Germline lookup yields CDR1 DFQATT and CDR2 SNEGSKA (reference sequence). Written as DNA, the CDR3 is TGCAGTGCTAGCGACAGGGCCACCCAATCCAATGAGCAGTTCTTC. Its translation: CSASDRATQSNEQFF.

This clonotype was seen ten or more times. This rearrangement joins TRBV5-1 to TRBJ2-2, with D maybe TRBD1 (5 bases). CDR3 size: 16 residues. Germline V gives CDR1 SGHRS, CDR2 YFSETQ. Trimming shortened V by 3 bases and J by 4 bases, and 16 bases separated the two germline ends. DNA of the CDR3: TGCGCCAGCAGCTCGGGCAGGGCGAGGTCCACCGGGGAGCTGTTTTTT. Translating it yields CASSSGRARSTGELFF.

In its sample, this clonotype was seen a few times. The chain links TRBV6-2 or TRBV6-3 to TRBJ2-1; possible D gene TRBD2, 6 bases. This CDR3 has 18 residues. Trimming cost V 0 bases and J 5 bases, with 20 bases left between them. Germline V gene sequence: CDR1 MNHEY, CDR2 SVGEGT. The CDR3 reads CASSYSPPRFSGDNEQFF. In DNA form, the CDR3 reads TGTGCCAGCAGTTACTCCCCTCCGAGGTTTAGCGGCGACAATGAGCAGTTCTTC.

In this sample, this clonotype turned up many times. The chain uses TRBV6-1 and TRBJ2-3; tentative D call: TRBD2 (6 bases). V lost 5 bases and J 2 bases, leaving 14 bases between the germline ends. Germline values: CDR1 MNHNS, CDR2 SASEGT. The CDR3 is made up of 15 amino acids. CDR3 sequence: CASSTLAIPTDTQYF. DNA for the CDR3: TGTGCCAGCAGTACGCTAGCGATTCCCACAGATACGCAGTATTTT.

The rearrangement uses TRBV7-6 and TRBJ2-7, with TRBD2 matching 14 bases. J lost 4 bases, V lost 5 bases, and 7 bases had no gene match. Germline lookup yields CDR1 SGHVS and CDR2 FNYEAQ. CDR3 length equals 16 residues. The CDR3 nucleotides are TGTGCCAGCAGCCCGGGGACTAGCGGGAGCAAATACGAGCAGTACTTC. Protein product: CASSPGTSGSKYEQYF.

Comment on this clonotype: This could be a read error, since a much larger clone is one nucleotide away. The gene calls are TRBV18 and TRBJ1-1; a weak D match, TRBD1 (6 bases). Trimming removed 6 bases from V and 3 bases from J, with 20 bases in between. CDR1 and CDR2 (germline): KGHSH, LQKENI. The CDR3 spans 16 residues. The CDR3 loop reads CASSYRLVGGDTEAFF. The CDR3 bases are TGTGCCAGCTCTTATAGGCTCGTAGGGGGTGACACTGAAGCTTTCTTT.

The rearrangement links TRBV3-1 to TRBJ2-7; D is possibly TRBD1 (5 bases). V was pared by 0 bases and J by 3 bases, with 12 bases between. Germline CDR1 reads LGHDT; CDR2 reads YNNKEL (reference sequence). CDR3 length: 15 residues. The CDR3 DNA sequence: TGTGCCAGCAGCCAAGAGGTTGTACAGGTCTACGAGCAGTACTTC. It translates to CASSQEVVQVYEQYF.

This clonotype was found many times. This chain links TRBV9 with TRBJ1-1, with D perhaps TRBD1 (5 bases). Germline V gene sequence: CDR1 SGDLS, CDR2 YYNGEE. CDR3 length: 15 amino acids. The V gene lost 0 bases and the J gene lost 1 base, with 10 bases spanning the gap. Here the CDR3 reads CASSVEGTRNTEAFF. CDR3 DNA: TGTGCCAGCAGCGTAGAGGGGACCAGGAACACTGAAGCTTTCTTT.

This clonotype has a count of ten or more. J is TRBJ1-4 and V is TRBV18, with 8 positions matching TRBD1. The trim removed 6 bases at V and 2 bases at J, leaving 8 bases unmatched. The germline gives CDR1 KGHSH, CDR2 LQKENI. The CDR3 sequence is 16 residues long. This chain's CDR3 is CASSADRVETNEKLFF. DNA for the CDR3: TGTGCCAGCTCCGCGGACAGGGTGGAGACTAATGAAAAACTGTTTTTT.

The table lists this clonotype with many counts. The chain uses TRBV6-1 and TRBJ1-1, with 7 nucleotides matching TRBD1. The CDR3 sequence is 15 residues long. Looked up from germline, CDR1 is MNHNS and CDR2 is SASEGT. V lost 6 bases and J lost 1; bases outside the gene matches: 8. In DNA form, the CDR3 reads TGTGCCAGCAGACCCTACAGGGGCCGGAACACTGAAGCTTTCTTT. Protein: CASRPYRGRNTEAFF.

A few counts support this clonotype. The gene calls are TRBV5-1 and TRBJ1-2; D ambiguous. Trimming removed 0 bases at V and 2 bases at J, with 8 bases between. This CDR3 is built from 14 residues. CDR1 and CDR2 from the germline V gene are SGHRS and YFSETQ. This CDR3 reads CASSLGSFNYGYTF. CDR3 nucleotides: TGCGCCAGCAGCTTGGGGAGTTTCAACTATGGCTACACCTTC. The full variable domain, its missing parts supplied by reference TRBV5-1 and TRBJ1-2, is KAGVTQTPRYLIKTRGQQVTLSCSPISGHRSVSWYQQTPGQGLQFLFEYFSETQRNKGNFPGRFSGRQFSNSRSEMNVSTLELGDSALYLCASSLGSFNYGYTFGSGTRLTVV.

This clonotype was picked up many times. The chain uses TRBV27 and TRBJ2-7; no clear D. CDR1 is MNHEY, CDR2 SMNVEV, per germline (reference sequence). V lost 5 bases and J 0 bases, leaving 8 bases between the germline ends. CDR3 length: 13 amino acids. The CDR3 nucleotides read TGTGCCAGCAGTCCAGTATTCTCCTACGAGCAGTACTTC. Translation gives CASSPVFSYEQYF.

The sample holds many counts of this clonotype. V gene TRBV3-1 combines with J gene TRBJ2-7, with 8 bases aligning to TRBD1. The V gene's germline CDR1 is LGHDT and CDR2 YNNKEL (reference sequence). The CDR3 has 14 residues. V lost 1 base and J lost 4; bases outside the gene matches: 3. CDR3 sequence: CASSQGQGTYEQYF. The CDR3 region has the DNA TGTGCCAGCAGCCAAGGACAGGGGACGTACGAGCAGTACTTC.

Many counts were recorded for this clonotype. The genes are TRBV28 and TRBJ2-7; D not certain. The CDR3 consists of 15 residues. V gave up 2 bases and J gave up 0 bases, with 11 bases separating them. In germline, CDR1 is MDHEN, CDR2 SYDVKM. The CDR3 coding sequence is TGTGCCAGCAGTTTAAGTGGGGAAAGCTCCTACGAGCAGTACTTC. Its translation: CASSLSGESSYEQYF.

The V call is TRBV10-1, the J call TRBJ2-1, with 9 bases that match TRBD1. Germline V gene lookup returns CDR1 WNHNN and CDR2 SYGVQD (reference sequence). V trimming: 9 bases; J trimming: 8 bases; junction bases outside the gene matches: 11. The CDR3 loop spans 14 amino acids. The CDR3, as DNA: TGCGCCAGGAAGCCGGGACAGGGTATCTATGAGCAGTTCTTC. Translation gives CARKPGQGIYEQFF.

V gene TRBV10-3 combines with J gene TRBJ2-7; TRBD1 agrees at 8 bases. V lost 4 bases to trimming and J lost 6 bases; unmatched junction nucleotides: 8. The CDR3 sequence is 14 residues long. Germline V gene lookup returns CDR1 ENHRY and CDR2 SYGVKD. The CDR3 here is CAISGTGLVGEQYF. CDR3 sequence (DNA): TGTGCCATCAGTGGGACAGGGTTAGTAGGCGAGCAGTACTTC.

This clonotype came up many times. The DNA for the CDR3 is TGCGCCAGCAGCCTTGGTCGTTATTTGGGGGACTCCTACGAGCAGTACTTC. Protein sequence: CASSLGRYLGDSYEQYF. The V gene is TRBV5-1, the J gene TRBJ2-7, with D perhaps TRBD1 or TRBD2 (5 bases each). CDR3 size: 17 residues. V was pared by 4 bases and J by 0 bases, with 20 bases between. CDR1 and CDR2 from the germline V gene are SGHRS and YFSETQ.

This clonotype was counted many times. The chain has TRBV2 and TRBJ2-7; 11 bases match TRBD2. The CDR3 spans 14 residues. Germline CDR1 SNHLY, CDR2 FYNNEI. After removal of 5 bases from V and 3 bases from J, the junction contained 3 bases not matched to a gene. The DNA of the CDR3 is TGTGCCAGCAGTCGCACTAGCGGGAGCTACGAGCAGTACTTC. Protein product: CASSRTSGSYEQYF.

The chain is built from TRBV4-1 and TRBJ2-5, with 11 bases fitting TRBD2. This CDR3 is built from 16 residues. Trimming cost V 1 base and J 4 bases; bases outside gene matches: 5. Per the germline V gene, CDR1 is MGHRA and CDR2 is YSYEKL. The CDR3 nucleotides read TGCGCCAGCAGCCAAGTCCGAGGACTAGCGGGAGAGACCCAGTACTTC. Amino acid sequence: CASSQVRGLAGETQYF.

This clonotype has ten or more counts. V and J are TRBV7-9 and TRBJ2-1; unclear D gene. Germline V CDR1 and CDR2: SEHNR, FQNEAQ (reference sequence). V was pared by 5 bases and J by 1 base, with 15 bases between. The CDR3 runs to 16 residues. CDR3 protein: CASSIPDGASYNEQFF. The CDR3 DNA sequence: TGTGCCAGCAGCATCCCAGACGGCGCTTCCTACAATGAGCAGTTCTTC.

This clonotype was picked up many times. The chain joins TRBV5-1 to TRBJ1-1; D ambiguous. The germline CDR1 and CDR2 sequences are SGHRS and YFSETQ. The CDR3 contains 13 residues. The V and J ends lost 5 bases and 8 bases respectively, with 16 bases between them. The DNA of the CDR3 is TGCGCCAGCAGAGTTGGTGGTGCCAGGGAAGCTTTCTTT. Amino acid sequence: CASRVGGAREAFF.

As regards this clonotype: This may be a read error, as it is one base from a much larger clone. In DNA form, the CDR3 reads TGTGCCACCAGTGAAGGACCAGATTATACTAGCGGGTCCACAGATACGCGGTATTTT. Its protein is CATSEGPDYTSGSTDTRYF. V and J are TRBV24-1 and TRBJ2-3; 9 bases align to TRBD2. The CDR3 loop spans 19 amino acids. Germline lookup yields CDR1 KGHDR and CDR2 SFDVKD.

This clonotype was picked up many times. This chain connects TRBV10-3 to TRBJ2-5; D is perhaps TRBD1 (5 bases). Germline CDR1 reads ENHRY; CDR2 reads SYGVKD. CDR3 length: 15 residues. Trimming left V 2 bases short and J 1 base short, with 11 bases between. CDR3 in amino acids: CAISEGANGQETQYF. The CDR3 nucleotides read TGTGCCATCAGTGAGGGGGCGAACGGCCAAGAGACCCAGTACTTC.

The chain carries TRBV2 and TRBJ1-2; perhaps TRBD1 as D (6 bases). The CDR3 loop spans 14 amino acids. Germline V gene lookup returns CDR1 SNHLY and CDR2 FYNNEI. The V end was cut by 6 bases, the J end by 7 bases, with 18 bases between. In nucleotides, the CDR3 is TGTGCCAGCAGGTCACTAGCGGGGGGCCTTGGCTACACCTTC. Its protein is CASRSLAGGLGYTF.